The rows below give T cell receptor beta chains drawn from one sample of a study of OX40 agonist ivuxolimab in advanced cancers. Clones were read by immunoSEQ multiplex PCR, and TCRdb kept only the in-frame ones, dropping some. The table has 50,000 to 70,000 clones, 93% seen once; the top ten hold approximately 18%. The sample consisted of CD4+ or CD8+ T cells sorted from blood, taken in a trial of the OX40 agonist ivuxolimab. These receptors came from an adult with an advanced solid tumor such as melanoma, head and neck, liver or kidney cancer. The CDR3 runs from the conserved cysteine through the conserved F or W.

v_call | cdr3_aa
TRBV9 | CASSVYATGELFF
TRBV9 | CASSAGTSEETQYF
TRBV10-3 | CAIGGGNYGYTF
TRBV6-6 | CASSPTSGGYYEQYF
TRBV13 | CASSSESEQYF
TRBV27 | CASSPSGSTDTQYF
TRBV2 | CASLGRGQNEQFF
TRBV4-3 | CASSQDFRKGWTEAFF
TRBV2 | CASSEALRGVEQFF
TRBV4-2 | CASSQEGFYEQYF
TRBV5-6 | CASSLRGGFGETQYF
TRBV6-4 | CASSYSQGVGELFF
TRBV7-9 | CASLAEGSDEQYF
TRBV19 | CASSMVPAIGELFF
TRBV28 | CASSLFGLAGGFEQFF
TRBV12-5 | CASGVDRHYGYTF
TRBV30 | CAWSGGRGYNEQFF
TRBV7-2 | CASSLVGWDTEAFF